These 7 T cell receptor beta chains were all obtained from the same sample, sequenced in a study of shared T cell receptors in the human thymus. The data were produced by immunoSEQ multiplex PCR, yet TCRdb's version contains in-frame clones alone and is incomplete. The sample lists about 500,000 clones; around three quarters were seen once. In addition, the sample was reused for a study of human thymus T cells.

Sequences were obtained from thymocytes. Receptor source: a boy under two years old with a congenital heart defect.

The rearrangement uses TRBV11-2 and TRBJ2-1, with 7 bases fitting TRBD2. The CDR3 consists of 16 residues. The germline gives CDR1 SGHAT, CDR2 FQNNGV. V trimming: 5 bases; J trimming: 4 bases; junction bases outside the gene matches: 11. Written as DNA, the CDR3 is TGTGCCAGCAGCCGGGACCCGGGACTACTTTACAATGAGCAGTTCTTC. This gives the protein CASSRDPGLLYNEQFF.

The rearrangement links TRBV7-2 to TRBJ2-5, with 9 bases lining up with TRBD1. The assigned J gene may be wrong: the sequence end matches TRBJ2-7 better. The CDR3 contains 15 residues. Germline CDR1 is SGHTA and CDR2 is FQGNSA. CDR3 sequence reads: CASSTSRTGDYEQYF. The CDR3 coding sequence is TGTGCCAGCAGCACCTCTCGGACAGGGGACTACGAGCAGTACTTC.

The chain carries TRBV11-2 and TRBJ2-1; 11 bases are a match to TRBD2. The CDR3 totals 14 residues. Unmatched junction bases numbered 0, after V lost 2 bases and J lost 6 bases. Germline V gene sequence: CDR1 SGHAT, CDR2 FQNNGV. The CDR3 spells CASSLLAGGNEQFF. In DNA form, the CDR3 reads TGTGCCAGCAGCTTACTAGCGGGAGGCAATGAGCAGTTCTTC.

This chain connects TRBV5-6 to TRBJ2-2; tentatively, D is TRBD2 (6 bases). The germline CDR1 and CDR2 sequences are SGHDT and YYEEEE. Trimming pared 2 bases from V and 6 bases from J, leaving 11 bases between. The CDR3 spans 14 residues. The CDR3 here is CASSFGGGSGELFF. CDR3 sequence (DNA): TGTGCCAGCAGCTTCGGGGGTGGGTCCGGGGAGCTGTTTTTT.

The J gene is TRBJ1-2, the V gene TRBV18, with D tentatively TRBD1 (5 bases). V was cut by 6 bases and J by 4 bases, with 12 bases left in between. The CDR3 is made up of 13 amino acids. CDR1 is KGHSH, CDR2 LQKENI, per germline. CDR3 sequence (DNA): TGTGCCAGCTCGATCCCAGGGCGCTATGGCTACACCTTC. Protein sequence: CASSIPGRYGYTF.

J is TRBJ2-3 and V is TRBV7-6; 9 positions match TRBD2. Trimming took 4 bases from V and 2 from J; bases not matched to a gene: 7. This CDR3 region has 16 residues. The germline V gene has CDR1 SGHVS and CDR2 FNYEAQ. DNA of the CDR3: TGTGCCAGCAGCTGGGTAGCGGGGGATACCACAGATACGCAGTATTTT. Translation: CASSWVAGDTTDTQYF.

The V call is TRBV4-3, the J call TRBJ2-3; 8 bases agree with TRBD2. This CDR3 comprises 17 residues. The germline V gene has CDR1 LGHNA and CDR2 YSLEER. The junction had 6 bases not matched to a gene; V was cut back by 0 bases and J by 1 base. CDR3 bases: TGCGCCAGCAGCCAAGAGTTCGGGAGGGCCCGCACAGATACGCAGTATTTT. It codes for CASSQEFGRARTDTQYF.